This T cell receptor beta chain originates from a study of T cell responses to AZD1222 COVID-19 vaccine. Worth noting for this clone: The antigen is unknown.

Study conclusions and caveats: Repertoires in all cases were sampled only once the peak T cell response had passed. Clonal diversity was possibly underestimated, and the donors were mostly white British, with more females. Unmutated variant regions are reportedly the target of nearly half of TCRs that are spike-specific.

CDR1 is MNHEY, CDR2 SVGEGT, per germline. V gave up 0 bases and J gave up 4 bases, with 13 bases separating them. This CDR3 contains 15 residues. TCRdb's copy holds only in-frame clones and misses some; the assay was immunoSEQ multiplex PCR. Of 95,000 to 150,000 clones in the sample, around nine tenths were seen once. The rearrangement joins TRBV6-2 or TRBV6-3 to TRBJ2-7, with D perhaps TRBD2 (5 bases). This specimen was peripheral blood, taken on day 0 of AZD1222 vaccination. The sequence derives from an adult in good health. CDR3 amino acids: CASSYSFGKKYEQYF. The CDR3 DNA reads as TGTGCCAGCAGTTACTCTTTCGGGAAAAAGTACGAGCAGTACTTC.